What follows are 11 T cell receptor beta chains derived from one specimen sequenced in a study of T cell repertoires in cytomegalovirus infection. A single record per CDR3 protein comes from TCRdb applying MiXCR to the reads. Of roughly 250,000 distinct CDR3 sequences listed, approximately 13% were seen once; the top ten hold 1.5% to 2%. Sequenced input: PBMCs. All receptors derive from a human donor in good health (CMV status not recorded). Some clones in this sample may be carry-over from other donors' samples.

This clonotype was picked up a small number of times. The chain recombines TRBV7-9 with TRBJ2-6; no clear D. V dropped 5 bases and J dropped 4 bases, with 9 bases sitting between them. In germline, CDR1 is SEHNR, CDR2 FQNEAQ (reference sequence). The CDR3 consists of 14 residues. The CDR3 reads CASSAPEGANVLTF. For the CDR3, the DNA is TGTGCCAGCAGCGCGCCGGAAGGGGCCAACGTCCTGACTTTC.

This clonotype was counted ten times or more. The V call is TRBV6-2 or TRBV6-3, the J call TRBJ2-5, with D perhaps matching TRBD2 (6 bases). Deletions cut 7 bases from V and 1 base from J, with 16 bases between. There are 15 residues in the CDR3. Germline lookup yields CDR1 MNHEY and CDR2 SVGEGT. The CDR3 coding sequence is TGTGCCAGCACCCTACTGGGCGGGGCCCAAGAGACCCAGTACTTC. Amino acid sequence: CASTLLGGAQETQYF.

This clonotype was counted many times. The V gene is TRBV25-1, the J gene TRBJ2-7, with 7 bases matching TRBD2. V shed 5 bases, J shed 0 bases, and the junction held 4 bases outside the gene matches. CDR1 is MGHDK and CDR2 is SYGVNS in the germline V gene. The CDR3 is made up of 14 amino acids. CDR3 sequence reads: CASSKKRDSYEQYF. Here the CDR3 DNA reads TGTGCCAGCAGTAAGAAGCGGGACTCCTACGAGCAGTACTTC.

The chain is built from TRBV5-1 and TRBJ1-1; D is unresolved. Per germline, CDR1 SGHRS and CDR2 YFSETQ. V gave up 2 bases and J gave up 2 bases, with 16 bases separating them. The CDR3 is made up of 16 amino acids. The CDR3 region is CASSFRNSSTNTEAFF. CDR3 nucleotides: TGCGCCAGCAGCTTCAGGAACAGCTCCACCAACACTGAAGCTTTCTTT.

This clonotype was detected only a few times. J is TRBJ2-5 and V is TRBV2; 9 nucleotides agree with TRBD2. J was trimmed by 2 bases and V by 6 bases; bases with no gene match: 7. This CDR3 has 15 residues. Germline CDR1 SNHLY, CDR2 FYNNEI. The CDR3 reads CASRRREGRQETQYF. The CDR3 region has the DNA TGTGCCAGCAGAAGGCGGGAGGGAAGGCAAGAGACCCAGTACTTC.

This clonotype was found many times. V is TRBV7-2 and J is TRBJ1-1; no clear D gene. Germline CDR1 reads SGHTA; CDR2 reads FQGNSA. V gave up 4 bases and J gave up 0 bases, with 6 bases separating them. This CDR3 has 13 residues. The chain's CDR3 is CASSSRLNTEAFF. The DNA of the CDR3 is TGTGCCAGCAGCTCCCGGCTGAACACTGAAGCTTTCTTT.

This clonotype has ten or more counts. The chain carries TRBV12-3 or TRBV12-4 and TRBJ2-2; TRBD2 aligns across 10 bases. Unmatched junction bases numbered 5, after V lost 6 bases and J lost 4 bases. The CDR3 is 15 residues long. The chain's CDR3 is CASSPSGGFTGELFF. The CDR3 region has the DNA TGTGCCAGCAGCCCTAGCGGGGGATTCACCGGGGAGCTGTTTTTT.

This clonotype has a count of ten or more. This chain uses TRBV7-2 with TRBJ2-3, with D perhaps assigned TRBD1 or TRBD2 (5 bases each). V lost 4 bases to trimming and J lost 0 bases, with 11 bases between them. CDR3 length: 15 residues. The germline CDR1 and CDR2 sequences are SGHTA and FQGNSA. The DNA of the CDR3 is TGTGCCAGCAGCTCGGGACGGATTAGCACAGATACGCAGTATTTT. Its protein product is CASSSGRISTDTQYF.

This clonotype was seen at least ten times. V usage is TRBV30 and J usage is TRBJ2-1; a weak D match, TRBD2 (5 bases). The V gene's germline CDR1 is GTSNPN and CDR2 SVGIG (reference sequence). The CDR3 totals 13 residues. The V and J ends lost 1 base and 7 bases respectively, with 11 bases between them. CDR3 nucleotides: TGTGCCTGGAGTGAGGCTAGCCTGAATGAGCAGTTCTTC. Amino acids: CAWSEASLNEQFF. The variable domain in full, completed from reference TRBV30 and TRBJ2-1, reads SQTIHQWPATLVQPVGSPLSLECTVEGTSNPNLYWYRQAAGRGLQLLFYSVGIGQISSEVPQNLSASRPQDRQFILSSKKLLLSDSGFYLCAWSEASLNEQFFGPGTRLTVL.

This clonotype was recorded at least ten times. The chain has TRBV7-2 and TRBJ1-1, with D unclear. Trimming removed 1 base from V and 4 bases from J, with 7 bases in between. The CDR3 sequence is 13 residues long. In germline, CDR1 is SGHTA, CDR2 FQGNSA. CDR3 in amino acids: CASSLGGTTEAFF. The CDR3 DNA reads as TGTGCCAGCAGCTTAGGGGGTACCACTGAAGCTTTCTTT.

This clonotype was seen repeatedly, ten times or more. The rearrangement uses TRBV6-2 or TRBV6-3 and TRBJ1-1; no firm D call. V was shortened by 0 bases and J by 7 bases, with 6 bases between the two germline ends. This CDR3 has 12 amino acids. In germline, CDR1 is MNHEY, CDR2 SVGEGT. This CDR3 is CASSYSSGEAFF. CDR3 nucleotides: TGTGCCAGCAGTTACTCGAGCGGTGAAGCTTTCTTT.